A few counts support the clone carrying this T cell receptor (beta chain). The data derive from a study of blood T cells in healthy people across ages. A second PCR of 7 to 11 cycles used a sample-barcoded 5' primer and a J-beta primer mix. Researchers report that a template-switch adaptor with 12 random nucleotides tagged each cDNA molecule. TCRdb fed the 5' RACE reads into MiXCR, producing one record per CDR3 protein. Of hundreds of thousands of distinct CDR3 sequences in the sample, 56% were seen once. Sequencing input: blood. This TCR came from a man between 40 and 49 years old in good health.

The CDR3 loop is CASSPPGQKNIQYF. In DNA form, the CDR3 reads TGTGCCAGCAGCCCCCCGGGACAGAAAAACATTCAGTACTTC. V gene TRBV5-5 combines with J gene TRBJ2-4; 7 bases fit TRBD1. Germline CDR1 is SGHKS and CDR2 is YYEKEE (reference sequence). V gave up 4 bases and J gave up 4 bases; unmatched junction bases: 5. There are 14 residues in the CDR3.